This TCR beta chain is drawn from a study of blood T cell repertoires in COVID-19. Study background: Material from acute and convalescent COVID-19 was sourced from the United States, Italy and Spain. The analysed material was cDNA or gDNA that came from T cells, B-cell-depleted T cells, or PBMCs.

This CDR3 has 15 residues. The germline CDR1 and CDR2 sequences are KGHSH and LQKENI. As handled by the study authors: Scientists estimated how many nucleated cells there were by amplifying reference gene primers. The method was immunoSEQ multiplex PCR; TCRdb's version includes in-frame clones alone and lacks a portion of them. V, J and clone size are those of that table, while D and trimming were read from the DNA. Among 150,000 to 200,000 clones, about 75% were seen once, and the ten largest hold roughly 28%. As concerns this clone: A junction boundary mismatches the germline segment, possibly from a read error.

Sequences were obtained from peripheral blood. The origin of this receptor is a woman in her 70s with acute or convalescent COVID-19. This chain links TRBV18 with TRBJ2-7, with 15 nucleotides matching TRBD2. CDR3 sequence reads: CASPPGLAGGREQYF. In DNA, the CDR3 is TGTGCCAGCCCACCAGGACTAGCGGGAGGGAGGGAGCAGTACTTC.